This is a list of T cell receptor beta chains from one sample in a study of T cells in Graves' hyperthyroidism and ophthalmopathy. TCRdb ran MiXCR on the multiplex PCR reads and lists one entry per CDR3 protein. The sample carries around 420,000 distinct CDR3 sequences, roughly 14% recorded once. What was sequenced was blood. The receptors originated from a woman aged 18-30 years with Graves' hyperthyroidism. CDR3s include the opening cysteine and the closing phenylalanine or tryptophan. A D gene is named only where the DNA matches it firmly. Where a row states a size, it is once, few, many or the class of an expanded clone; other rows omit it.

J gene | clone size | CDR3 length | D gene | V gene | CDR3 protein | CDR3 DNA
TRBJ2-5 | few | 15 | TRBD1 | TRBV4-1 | CASSTGTGGQETQYF | TGCGCCAGCAGTACCGGGACAGGGGGCCAAGAGACCCAGTACTTC
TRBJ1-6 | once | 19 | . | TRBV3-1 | CASSQVWPGGSSYNSPLHF | TGTGCCAGCAGCCAAGTTTGGCCGGGGGGAAGCTCCTATAATTCACCCCTCCACTTT
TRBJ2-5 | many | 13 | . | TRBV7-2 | CASSPNTEETQYF | TGTGCCAGCAGCCCAAACACAGAAGAGACCCAGTACTTC
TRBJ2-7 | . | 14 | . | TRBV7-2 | CASSRGTAVYEQYF | TGTGCCAGCAGCCGCGGGACAGCAGTTTACGAGCAGTACTTC
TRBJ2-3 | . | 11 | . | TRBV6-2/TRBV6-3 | CASSTGFTQYF | TGTGCCAGCAGTACAGGGTTTACGCAGTATTTT
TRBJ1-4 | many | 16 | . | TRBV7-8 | CASSLARTGINEKLFF | TGTGCCAGCAGCTTAGCGCGCACAGGGATAAATGAAAAACTGTTTTTT
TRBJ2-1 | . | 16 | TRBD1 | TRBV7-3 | CASSSTGTGSPYEQFF | TGTGCCAGCAGCTCAACCGGGACAGGGAGTCCCTATGAGCAGTTCTTC
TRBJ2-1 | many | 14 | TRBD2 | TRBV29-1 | CSVALAGGPNEQFF | TGCAGCGTTGCTTTAGCGGGGGGGCCCAATGAGCAGTTCTTC
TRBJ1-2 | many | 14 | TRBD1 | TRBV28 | CASSPGQGFYGYTF | TGTGCCAGCAGTCCCGGACAGGGATTCTATGGCTACACCTTC
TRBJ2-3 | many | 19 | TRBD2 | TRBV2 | CASSIGLAGGGGFLDTQYF | TGTGCCAGCAGTATAGGACTAGCGGGAGGGGGGGGGTTCTTGGATACGCAGTATTTT
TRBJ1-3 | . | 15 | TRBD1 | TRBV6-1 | CASSDPATGRNTIYF | TGTGCCAGCAGTGACCCCGCGACAGGGAGAAACACCATATATTTT
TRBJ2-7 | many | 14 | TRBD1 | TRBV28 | CASSLLVTGAEQYF | TGTGCCAGCAGTTTATTGGTGACAGGGGCCGAGCAGTACTTC
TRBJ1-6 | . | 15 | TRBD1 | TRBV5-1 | CASRGLGTGNSPLHF | TGCGCCAGCAGAGGCCTTGGGACAGGCAATTCACCCCTCCACTTT
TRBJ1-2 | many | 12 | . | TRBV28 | CASSRLEKGYTF | TGTGCCAGCAGTCGGCTGGAAAAAGGCTACACCTTC
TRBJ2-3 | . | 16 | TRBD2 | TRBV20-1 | CSASWSRGGSTDTQYF | TGCAGTGCTAGTTGGTCCCGGGGGGGCAGCACAGATACGCAGTATTTT
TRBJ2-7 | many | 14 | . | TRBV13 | CASSSRGSEGEQYF | TGTGCCAGCAGCTCGAGGGGGTCTGAAGGCGAGCAGTACTTC
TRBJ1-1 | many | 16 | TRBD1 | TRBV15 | CATSRDRWTGDTEAFF | TGTGCCACCAGCAGAGATCGTTGGACAGGGGACACTGAAGCTTTCTTT
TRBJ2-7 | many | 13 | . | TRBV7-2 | CASSLTDFSEQYF | TGTGCCAGCAGCTTGACAGATTTTTCTGAGCAGTACTTC
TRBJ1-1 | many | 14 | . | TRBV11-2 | CASRDKRVNTEAFF | TGTGCCAGTCGGGATAAGCGGGTCAACACTGAAGCTTTCTTT
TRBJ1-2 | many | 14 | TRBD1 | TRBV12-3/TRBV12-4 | CASSPGAGGYGYTF | TGTGCCAGCAGCCCCGGGGCAGGGGGCTATGGCTACACCTTC
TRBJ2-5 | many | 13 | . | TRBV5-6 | CASSLNRQETQYF | TGTGCCAGCAGCTTGAACAGACAAGAGACCCAGTACTTC
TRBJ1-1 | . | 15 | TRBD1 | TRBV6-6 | CASSYYQTGGTEAFF | TGTGCCAGCAGTTACTACCAAACAGGGGGCACTGAAGCTTTCTTT
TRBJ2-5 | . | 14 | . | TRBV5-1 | CASSFQRPEETQYF | TGCGCCAGCAGCTTTCAGCGTCCCGAAGAGACCCAGTACTTC